The T cell receptor beta chain under discussion was sequenced for a study of T cells in localized non-small cell lung cancer. CDR1 is SGDLS and CDR2 is YYNGEE in the germline V gene. The CDR3 has 17 residues. V shed 0 bases and J 1 base; nucleotides not matched to a gene: 8. Sequencing used immunoSEQ multiplex PCR; TCRdb keeps in-frame clones, though not all of them. Here the sample spans around 33,000 clones, roughly 89% being singletons. The chain carries TRBV9 and TRBJ2-3; 7 bases are a match to TRBD2. The sequences come from peripheral blood, collected before any cancer treatment. The receptor was derived from a woman aged 35-75 years with stage I lung adenocarcinoma. As DNA, the CDR3 is TGTGCCAGCAGCGTAGCGGGGACCGCGGGGGGCACAGATACGCAGTATTTT. Translated, it gives CASSVAGTAGGTDTQYF.